This record concerns one TCR beta chain sequence. This specimen belongs to a study of cytomegalovirus exposure and HLA in healthy donors. The CDR3 has 13 amino acids. The V and J ends lost 5 bases and 2 bases respectively, with 10 bases between them. Germline CDR1 SGHTA, CDR2 FQGNSA. The PCR employed 60 Vbeta primers together with 13 Jbeta primers. Produced via immunoSEQ multiplex PCR; TCRdb's table is partial and in-frame only. This sample's table has 200,000 to 250,000 clones. This clonotype was sampled from a woman under 40 in good health and CMV-seropositive. The rearrangement uses TRBV7-2 and TRBJ2-7; perhaps TRBD1 as D (6 bases). The source material was PBMCs. The CDR3 region is CASSTYRAYEQYF. CDR3 DNA: TGTGCCAGCAGCACTTACAGGGCCTACGAGCAGTACTTC. Supplemented by reference TRBV7-2 and TRBJ2-7, the full variable domain reads GAGVSQSPSNKVTEKGKDVELRCDPISGHTALYWYRQSLGQGLEFLIYFQGNSAPDKSGLPSDRFSAERTGGSVSTLTIQRTQQEDSAVYLCASSTYRAYEQYFGPGTRLTVT.